These 21 T cell receptor beta chains were sequenced from one sample in a study of cytomegalovirus exposure and HLA in healthy donors. This PCR relied on a set of 60 Vbeta primers and 13 Jbeta primers. This table comes from immunoSEQ multiplex PCR, and its TCRdb copy is limited to in-frame clones, with some not included. The data show about 38,000 clones, with roughly 90% seen just once and over 9.5% held by the top ten. Sequencing input: PBMCs. These receptors all stem from a woman aged 40 to 50 in good health and CMV-seropositive.

The chain is built from TRBV11-2 and TRBJ1-5; 8 bases fit TRBD1. The CDR3 is 15 amino acids. Per germline, CDR1 SGHAT and CDR2 FQNNGV. The trim removed 5 bases at V and 1 base at J, leaving 4 bases unmatched. This CDR3 reads CASSRTGLSNQPQHF. CDR3 bases: TGTGCCAGCAGCCGGACAGGGTTGAGCAATCAGCCCCAGCATTTT.

The V call is TRBV5-1, the J call TRBJ1-6; TRBD1 matches at 7 bases. In germline, CDR1 is SGHRS, CDR2 YFSETQ. V dropped 4 bases and J dropped 11; count of bases not matched to a gene: 9. The CDR3 has 14 amino acids. In nucleotides, the CDR3 is TGCGCCAGCAGCAACGGACAGGTGGACACACCCCTCCACTTT. Translated: CASSNGQVDTPLHF.

This clone was counted once. The chain combines TRBV29-1 with TRBJ1-1, with 8 bases matching TRBD1. The CDR3 consists of 12 residues. The trim removed 5 bases at V and 6 bases at J, leaving 5 bases unmatched. The germline gives CDR1 SQVTM, CDR2 ANQGSEA. CDR3 residues: CSVQPGGSEAFF. CDR3 coding DNA: TGCAGCGTTCAACCAGGGGGCTCTGAAGCTTTCTTT.

The chain has TRBV7-2 and TRBJ2-3; 9 bases are a match to TRBD2. J was trimmed by 3 bases and V by 1 base; bases with no gene match: 2. The CDR3 has 15 residues. CDR1 and CDR2 (germline): SGHTA, FQGNSA. Here the CDR3 DNA reads TGTGCCAGCAGCTTAGGCGGGGGGGGAACAGATACGCAGTATTTT. Encoded protein: CASSLGGGGTDTQYF. The full variable domain, rest sourced from reference TRBV7-2 and TRBJ2-3, is GAGVSQSPSNKVTEKGKDVELRCDPISGHTALYWYRQSLGQGLEFLIYFQGNSAPDKSGLPSDRFSAERTGGSVSTLTIQRTQQEDSAVYLCASSLGGGGTDTQYFGPGTRLTVL.

The V gene is TRBV18, the J gene TRBJ1-5; 8 nucleotides match TRBD1. The trim removed 6 bases at V and 7 bases at J, leaving 8 bases unmatched. This CDR3 region has 14 residues. Germline CDR1 KGHSH, CDR2 LQKENI. The CDR3, as DNA: TGTGCCAGCTCCCAGACAGGGGTGGGGCAGCCCCAGCATTTT. This gives the protein CASSQTGVGQPQHF.

The J gene is TRBJ2-3, the V gene TRBV7-2; 12 bases agree with TRBD2. Germline V gene lookup returns CDR1 SGHTA and CDR2 FQGNSA. V dropped 5 bases and J dropped 4; count of bases not matched to a gene: 4. There are 15 residues in the CDR3. Written as DNA, the CDR3 is TGTGCCAGCAGCCCGACTAGCGGGGGAGCAGATACGCAGTATTTT. Residues: CASSPTSGGADTQYF.

This clone was counted only a few times. The chain uses TRBV4-3 and TRBJ2-7, with 7 bases identical to TRBD2. Germline V CDR1 and CDR2: LGHNA, YSLEER. This CDR3 is 15 amino acids long. After removal of 4 bases from V and 5 bases from J, the junction contained 11 bases not matched to a gene. As DNA, the CDR3 is TGCGCCAGCAGCCTCGCGGGGGTTGGGGTCGACGAGCAGTACTTC. Protein product: CASSLAGVGVDEQYF.

This clone was observed once. CDR3: CASARGLAGLMDTQYF. In nucleotides, the CDR3 is TGTGCCAGCGCCCGCGGACTAGCTGGTCTTATGGATACGCAGTATTTT. This chain connects TRBV2 to TRBJ2-3, with 8 bases aligning to TRBD2. The CDR3 loop spans 16 amino acids. CDR1 and CDR2 (germline): SNHLY, FYNNEI. V trimming: 8 bases; J trimming: 6 bases; junction bases outside the gene matches: 16.

This clone appeared a single time. The chain uses TRBV5-8 and TRBJ2-1; 7 bases fit TRBD1. After removal of 9 bases from V and 8 bases from J, the junction contained 5 bases not matched to a gene. The CDR3 covers 11 residues. Per the germline V gene, CDR1 is SGHTS and CDR2 is YDEGEE. Here the CDR3 DNA reads TGTGCCAATGACAGGGCCCATGAGCAGTTCTTC. This codes for CANDRAHEQFF.

The chain links TRBV19 to TRBJ1-2; 10 bases match TRBD1. Germline values: CDR1 LNHDA, CDR2 SQIVND (reference sequence). The junction had 5 bases not matched to a gene; V was cut back by 6 bases and J by 7 bases. The CDR3 is 13 residues long. CDR3 coding DNA: TGTGCCAGTAGAGGGACAGGGGATTCTGGCTACACCTTC. Translated, it gives CASRGTGDSGYTF.

Worth noting for this clone: In the same sample, other DNA sequences code for this CDR3. The rearrangement links TRBV10-3 to TRBJ2-2; 8 nucleotides line up with TRBD1. J gave up 3 bases and V 4 bases, and 7 bases lay outside the gene matches. CDR1 ENHRY and CDR2 SYGVKD come from the germline V gene. This CDR3 is built from 16 residues. Here the CDR3 reads CAISGSDRADTGELFF. In DNA, the CDR3 is TGTGCCATCAGTGGGTCGGACAGGGCTGACACCGGGGAGCTGTTTTTT.

This clone was recorded a few times. The gene calls are TRBV5-5 and TRBJ2-7; weak D call: TRBD1 (6 bases). The CDR3 sequence is 15 residues long. Per germline, CDR1 SGHKS and CDR2 YYEKEE (reference sequence). V lost 5 bases and J lost 7, with 22 bases in between. The CDR3 loop is CASRLNAGQGREQYF. The CDR3 DNA reads TGTGCCAGCAGACTGAACGCCGGGCAGGGGCGGGAGCAGTACTTC.

The chain uses TRBV30 and TRBJ1-2; the match to TRBD1 covers 8 bases. Trimming at V came to 5 bases and at J to 4 bases, leaving 3 bases not matched to a gene. The CDR3 has 12 residues. Germline V CDR1 and CDR2: GTSNPN, SVGIG (reference sequence). Here the CDR3 DNA reads TGTGCCTGGGAGGACAGGGCCTATGGCTACACCTTC. Amino acids: CAWEDRAYGYTF. The whole variable domain, filled in from reference TRBV30 and TRBJ1-2, reads SQTIHQWPATLVQPVGSPLSLECTVEGTSNPNLYWYRQAAGRGLQLLFYSVGIGQISSEVPQNLSASRPQDRQFILSSKKLLLSDSGFYLCAWEDRAYGYTFGSGTRLTVV.

The chain uses TRBV29-1 and TRBJ1-4, with a possible D match to TRBD1 (6 bases). Germline CDR1 reads SQVTM; CDR2 reads ANQGSEA. The V gene lost 4 bases and the J gene lost 7 bases, with 13 bases spanning the gap. The CDR3 runs 13 residues. The CDR3 region has the DNA TGCAGCGTTGCGGGGGGGGGCACTGAAAAACTGTTTTTT. This encodes CSVAGGGTEKLFF.

This rearrangement joins TRBV11-1 to TRBJ1-3, with a weak D call TRBD1 (5 bases). Germline V gene data show CDR1 as SGHAT and CDR2 as FQDESV (reference sequence). The CDR3 is 15 amino acids. The ends were cut back, 2 bases at V and 0 bases at J, with 8 bases in the middle. CDR3 sequence: CASSLNQGSGNTIYF. In DNA, the CDR3 is TGTGCCAGCAGCTTAAACCAGGGCTCTGGAAACACCATATATTTT. The variable domain in full, completed from reference TRBV11-1 and TRBJ1-3, reads EAEVAQSPRYKITEKSQAVAFWCDPISGHATLYWYRQILGQGPELLVQFQDESVVDDSQLPKDRFSAERLKGVDSTLKIQPAELGDSAMYLCASSLNQGSGNTIYFGEGSWLTVV.

The chain recombines TRBV9 with TRBJ1-1; a possible D gene is TRBD1 (6 bases). CDR1 is SGDLS and CDR2 is YYNGEE in the germline V gene. This CDR3 comprises 14 residues. V was cut by 2 bases and J by 1 base, with 9 bases left in between. CDR3 in DNA: TGTGCCAGCAGCGTCGGACAGCGGAACACTGAAGCTTTCTTT. Protein product: CASSVGQRNTEAFF.

The CDR3 region has the DNA TGTGCCAGCAGTGAACGGGGGTCGGAAGATACGCAGTATTTT. Its translation: CASSERGSEDTQYF. The chain recombines TRBV6-4 with TRBJ2-3; possible D gene TRBD2, 6 bases. The CDR3 length is 14 residues. From germline, CDR1 is MRHNA and CDR2 SNTAGT. V was trimmed by 3 bases and J by 5 bases, leaving 12 bases between them.

The chain combines TRBV4-3 with TRBJ1-2, with TRBD1 as a possible D gene (5 bases). Between the trimmed V and J ends, which lost 4 bases and 3 bases, there was a span of 12 bases. The germline V gene has CDR1 LGHNA and CDR2 YSLEER. The CDR3 is 14 amino acids. CDR3 nucleotide sequence: TGCGCCAGCAGCCGGGGGGGAGAGGACTATGGCTACACCTTC. This translates into CASSRGGEDYGYTF.

This sequence joins TRBV13 and TRBJ2-2, with D tentatively TRBD1 (5 bases). Germline loops: CDR1 PRHDT, CDR2 FYEKMQ (reference sequence). V dropped 4 bases and J dropped 6 bases, with 9 bases sitting between them. The CDR3 is made up of 13 amino acids. This CDR3 is CASSSQVSGELFF. CDR3 DNA sequence: TGTGCCAGCAGCTCACAGGTCTCCGGGGAGCTGTTTTTT.

The chain employs TRBV6-6 and TRBJ1-5, with a possible D match to TRBD1 (5 bases). V was clipped by 9 bases and J by 0 bases, with 12 bases between them. The CDR3 runs 14 residues. Germline V gene sequence: CDR1 MNHNY, CDR2 SVGAGI (reference sequence). CDR3 DNA sequence: TGTGCCAGTTGGGGCAGATCTAGCAATCAGCCCCAGCATTTT. Encoded protein: CASWGRSSNQPQHF.

This sequence joins TRBV19 and TRBJ2-3; D gene uncertain. This CDR3 region has 15 residues. The germline V and J ends were trimmed by 3 bases and 5 bases, with 15 bases remaining between them. Germline V lookup: CDR1 LNHDA, CDR2 SQIVND (reference sequence). The CDR3 DNA reads as TGTGCCAGTAGTATTAGCCCTATTCCCATAGATACGCAGTATTTT. Translated: CASSISPIPIDTQYF.